The entry below describes one T cell receptor beta chain. The antigen is not known. This record comes from a study of early stage breast cancer tumors. Study outcomes and limitations: Most shared enriched TCRB sequences were commonly generated ones.

Some clones are missing from TCRdb's copy, which holds only in-frame ones; the method was immunoSEQ multiplex PCR. The sample has approximately 7,400 clones, more than 50% seen once. Trimming cost V 8 bases and J 5 bases, with 15 bases left between them. The CDR3 covers 13 residues. The germline gives CDR1 SGHTA, CDR2 FQGTGA. This TCR was recovered from a person aged 65 to 85 with breast cancer. The source material was breast tumor tissue. The chain is built from TRBV7-3 and TRBJ2-5; tentatively, D is TRBD2 (6 bases). The CDR3 DNA reads as TGTGCCAGCTCCCCGGTCCGGGGGGAGACCCAGTACTTC. Its protein is CASSPVRGETQYF.